Below, 8 T cell receptor beta chains from the same sample are listed, as sequenced in a study of T-cell reconstitution after alpha-beta-depleted transplantation in children. Unique molecular identifiers were built into the TCRbeta library. Via MiXCR, TCRdb re-called the PCR reads, giving one row per CDR3 protein. Of a few hundred thousand distinct CDR3 sequences listed, under 15% are singletons. The sequencing used PBMCs, mostly from graft donor cells, collected 360 days after TCRalphabeta/CD19-depleted stem cell transplant. The receptor set was obtained from a male patient aged 10 to 17 who had a stem cell transplant for acute myeloid leukemia, so the T cells may come from the graft donor.

Many counts were recorded for this clonotype. The V and J genes are TRBV4-3 and TRBJ2-7; 11 bases agree with TRBD2. Unmatched junction bases numbered 4, after V lost 3 bases and J lost 3 bases. The CDR3 sequence is 15 residues long. Germline loops: CDR1 LGHNA, CDR2 YSLEER. CDR3: CASSQGTSGIYEQYF. CDR3 sequence (DNA): TGCGCCAGCAGCCAGGGGACTAGCGGAATCTACGAGCAGTACTTC.

This clonotype was counted between two and nine times. The chain combines TRBV29-1 with TRBJ2-7; 8 nucleotides line up with TRBD1. The CDR3 consists of 14 residues. J lost 6 bases, V lost 5 bases, and 12 bases had no gene match. The germline V gene has CDR1 SQVTM and CDR2 ANQGSEA. The CDR3 bases are TGCAGCGTTTGGGGGACAGGACGGACTTTCGAGCAGTACTTC. This sequence encodes CSVWGTGRTFEQYF.

The chain couples TRBV4-3 to TRBJ2-7; no clear D gene. CDR1 and CDR2 (germline): LGHNA, YSLEER. The length of the CDR3 is 14 residues. The V gene lost 3 bases and the J gene lost 3 bases, with 12 bases spanning the gap. The CDR3 region is CASSHVWPNYEQYF. The CDR3 DNA follows: TGCGCCAGCAGCCATGTTTGGCCCAACTACGAGCAGTACTTC.

The chain has TRBV25-1 and TRBJ2-1; no definite D call. This CDR3 spans 14 amino acids. V lost 1 base to trimming and J lost 10 bases, with 14 bases between them. CDR1 and CDR2 (germline): MGHDK, SYGVNS. Here the CDR3 reads CASSEWNGQAEQFF. As DNA, the CDR3 is TGTGCCAGCAGTGAATGGAATGGGCAAGCGGAGCAGTTCTTC.

This clonotype was picked up a small number of times. The V call is TRBV29-1, the J call TRBJ2-3, with 8 bases fitting TRBD2. Looked up from germline, CDR1 is SQVTM and CDR2 is ANQGSEA. After removal of 4 bases from V and 6 bases from J, the junction contained 0 bases not matched to a gene. The length of the CDR3 is 11 residues. CDR3 residues: CSVGLADTQYF. The DNA of the CDR3 is TGCAGCGTTGGACTAGCGGATACGCAGTATTTT.

This clonotype was seen more than once but under ten times. J is TRBJ1-5 and V is TRBV28; TRBD1 matches 7 bases. Per the germline V gene, CDR1 is MDHEN and CDR2 is SYDVKM. This CDR3 has 13 residues. V was pared by 10 bases and J by 4 bases, with 7 bases of the junction left unmatched. This CDR3 reads CANQGDFNQPQHF. CDR3 DNA: TGTGCCAACCAGGGGGATTTTAATCAGCCCCAGCATTTT.

This clonotype was picked up many times. This chain uses TRBV5-1 with TRBJ2-3; D may match TRBD1 or TRBD2 (5 bases each). Trimming left V 4 bases short and J 2 bases short, with 14 bases between. The CDR3 has 15 amino acids. From germline, CDR1 is SGHRS and CDR2 YFSETQ. The CDR3 bases are TGCGCCAGCAGCCGAACGGGGCAGCACACAGATACGCAGTATTTT. Its translation is CASSRTGQHTDTQYF.

This clonotype is a singleton in its sample. The chain uses TRBV29-1 and TRBJ2-3, with D perhaps given as TRBD1 or TRBD2 (9 bases each). The V gene's germline CDR1 is SQVTM and CDR2 ANQGSEA. CDR3 length equals 14 residues. Trimming pared 7 bases from V and 8 bases from J, leaving 22 bases between. The CDR3 sequence is CSAARAGGQGTQYF. CDR3 in DNA: TGCAGCGCGGCCCGAGCGGGGGGACAGGGTACGCAGTATTTT.